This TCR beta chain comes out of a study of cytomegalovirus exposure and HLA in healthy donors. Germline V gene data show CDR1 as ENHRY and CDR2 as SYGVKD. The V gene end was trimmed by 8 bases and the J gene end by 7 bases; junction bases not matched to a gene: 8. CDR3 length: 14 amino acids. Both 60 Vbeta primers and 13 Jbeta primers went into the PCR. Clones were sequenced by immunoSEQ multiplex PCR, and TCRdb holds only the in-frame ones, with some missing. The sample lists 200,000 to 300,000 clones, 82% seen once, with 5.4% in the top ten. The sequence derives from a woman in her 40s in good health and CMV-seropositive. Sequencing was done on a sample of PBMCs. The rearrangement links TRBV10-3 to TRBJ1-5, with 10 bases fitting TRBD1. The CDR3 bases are TGTGCCATCGGAGCCGGGACAGGGGAACAGCCCCAGCATTTT. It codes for CAIGAGTGEQPQHF.